This TCR beta chain was recovered during a study of blood T cell repertoires in COVID-19. In the study overall: The United States, Italy and Spain were the sources of the acute and convalescent COVID-19 samples. Sources were T cells, B-cell-depleted T cells, or PBMCs; the material itself was cDNA or gDNA.

Authors' processing steps: Nucleated cell number was recorded as an estimate derived from reference gene primer amplification. Method: immunoSEQ multiplex PCR; TCRdb's copy keeps in-frame clones and lacks some. The V and J calls and clone size come from that table; D and trimming were worked out from the DNA. Among a few hundred thousand clones listed, 87% were seen once. CDR3 length: 13 amino acids. Trimming removed 2 bases at V and 6 bases at J, with 9 bases between. Germline V gene lookup returns CDR1 MNHNS and CDR2 SASEGT. The chain combines TRBV6-1 with TRBJ2-3; D may be TRBD1 (5 bases). This sequence originates from a man aged 60-69 years who had recovered from COVID-19. The sequenced sample was peripheral blood. CDR3 residues: CASSEIRGDTQYF. Here the CDR3 DNA reads TGTGCCAGCAGTGAAATAAGGGGCGATACGCAGTATTTT.